This T cell receptor (beta chain) was identified in a study of blood T cell repertoires in COVID-19. Study-level information: The United States, Italy and Spain supplied acute and convalescent COVID-19 samples.

The CDR3 is 16 amino acids. Germline V CDR1 and CDR2: SEHNR, FQNEAQ (reference sequence). V shed 5 bases, J shed 3 bases, and the junction held 12 bases outside the gene matches. Participants, about 18 to 90 years old, spanned approximately 25 US areas. Clones were sequenced by immunoSEQ multiplex PCR, and TCRdb holds only the in-frame ones, with some missing. This sample yields 230,000 or so clones, of which approximately 90% are seen a single time; 2.5% belongs to the top ten. The receptor was derived from a woman in her 40s with acute COVID-19. The chain combines TRBV7-9 with TRBJ1-2, with TRBD1 identical over 7 bases. Source material: PBMCs or T cells enriched from blood (not recorded which). The CDR3 DNA reads TGTGCCAGCAGCCATGCCGGGACAGATAGTCACTATGGCTACACCTTC. Encoded protein: CASSHAGTDSHYGYTF.